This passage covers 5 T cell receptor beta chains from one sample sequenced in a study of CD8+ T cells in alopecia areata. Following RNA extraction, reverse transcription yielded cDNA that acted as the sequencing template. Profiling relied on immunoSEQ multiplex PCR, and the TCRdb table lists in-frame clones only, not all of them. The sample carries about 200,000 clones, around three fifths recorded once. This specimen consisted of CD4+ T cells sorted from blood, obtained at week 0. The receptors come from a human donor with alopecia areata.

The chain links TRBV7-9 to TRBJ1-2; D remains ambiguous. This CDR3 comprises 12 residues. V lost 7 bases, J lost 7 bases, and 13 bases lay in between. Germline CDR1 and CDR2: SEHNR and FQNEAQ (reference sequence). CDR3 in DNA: TGTGCCAGCAACCTCCTAGCGGGTGGCTACACCTTC. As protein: CASNLLAGGYTF. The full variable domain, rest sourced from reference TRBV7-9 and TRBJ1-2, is DTGVSQNPRHKITKRGQNVTFRCDPISEHNRLYWYRQTLGQGPEFLTYFQNEAQLEKSRLLSDRFSAERPKGSFSTLEIQRTEQGDSAMYLCASNLLAGGYTFGSGTRLTVV.

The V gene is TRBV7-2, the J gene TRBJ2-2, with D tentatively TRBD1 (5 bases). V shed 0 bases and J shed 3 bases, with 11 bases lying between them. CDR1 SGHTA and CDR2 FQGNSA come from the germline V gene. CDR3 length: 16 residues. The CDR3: CASSLAPGKYTGELFF. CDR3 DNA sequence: TGTGCCAGCAGCTTAGCCCCAGGGAAGTACACCGGGGAGCTGTTTTTT.

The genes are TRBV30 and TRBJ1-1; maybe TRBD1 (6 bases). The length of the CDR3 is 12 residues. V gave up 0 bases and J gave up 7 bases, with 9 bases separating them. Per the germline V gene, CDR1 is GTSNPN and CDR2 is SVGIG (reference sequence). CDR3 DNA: TGTGCCTGGAGTGTACAGGGCCTTGAAGCTTTCTTT. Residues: CAWSVQGLEAFF.

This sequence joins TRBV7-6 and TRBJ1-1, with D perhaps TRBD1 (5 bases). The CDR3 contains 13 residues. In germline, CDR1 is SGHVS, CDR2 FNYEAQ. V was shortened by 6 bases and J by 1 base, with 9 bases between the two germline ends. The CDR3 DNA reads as TGTGCCAGCAGATCACAGGAGAACACTGAAGCTTTCTTT. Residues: CASRSQENTEAFF.

CDR3 loop: CASSQDTRSGKPDTQYF. DNA for the CDR3: TGTGCCAGCAGCCAAGATACGCGTAGCGGGAAACCAGATACGCAGTATTTT. This rearrangement joins TRBV4-2 to TRBJ2-3, with 8 nucleotides matching TRBD2. The germline V gene has CDR1 LGHNA and CDR2 YNFKEQ. Losses at the gene ends were 0 bases for V and 4 bases for J; bases not matched to a gene: 9. The CDR3 loop spans 17 amino acids.